A selection of T cell receptor beta chains follows, all from one sample in a study of shared clonotypes between healthy human individuals. Produced via immunoSEQ multiplex PCR; TCRdb's table is partial and in-frame only. The sample lists around 1.9 million clones; around 93% were seen once. The sample was naive CD8+ T cells from PBMCs. The receptors here all came from a man younger than 35 in good health. Some clones in this sample may be carry-over from other donors' samples. CDR3s include the opening cysteine and the closing phenylalanine or tryptophan. A D gene is named only where the DNA matches it firmly.

J gene,V gene,D gene,CDR3 protein,CDR3 DNA
TRBJ1-4,TRBV7-6,TRBD1,CASSPGTGDNEKLFF,TGTGCCAGCAGCCCCGGGACAGGAGATAATGAAAAACTGTTTTTT
TRBJ1-3,TRBV5-5,.,CASSKDPSPGNTIYF,TGTGCCAGCAGCAAGGACCCAAGTCCTGGAAACACCATATATTTT
TRBJ2-7,TRBV5-1,TRBD2,CASSTMGLAGVEQYF,TGCGCCAGCAGTACCATGGGACTAGCGGGAGTTGAGCAGTACTTC
TRBJ2-1,TRBV7-3,TRBD2,CASSQSGRDYNEQFF,TGTGCCAGCAGCCAGAGCGGGAGAGATTACAATGAGCAGTTCTTC
TRBJ2-3,TRBV27,TRBD2,CASSLGTLAGEPDTQYF,TGTGCCAGCAGCCTAGGCACCCTAGCGGGAGAACCAGATACGCAGTATTTT
TRBJ2-3,TRBV11-2,TRBD2,CASSLLAGGDTQYF,TGTGCCAGCAGCTTATTAGCGGGCGGAGATACGCAGTATTTT
TRBJ2-3,TRBV20-1,.,CSASVGNTQYF,TGCAGTGCTAGTGTAGGGAATACGCAGTATTTT
TRBJ2-3,TRBV27,.,CASGPSTDTQYF,TGTGCCAGCGGGCCTAGCACAGATACGCAGTATTTT
TRBJ2-3,TRBV6-1,TRBD2,CASSDLPGGRGGISDTQYF,TGTGCCAGCAGTGACCTCCCGGGGGGAAGGGGCGGAATATCAGATACGCAGTATTTT
TRBJ2-7,TRBV19,TRBD1,CASSMGYRGYEQYF,TGTGCCAGTAGTATGGGGTACAGGGGTTACGAGCAGTACTTC
TRBJ2-7,TRBV27,.,CASSLSSLYEQYF,TGTGCCAGCAGTTTATCGAGTCTTTACGAGCAGTACTTC
TRBJ2-7,TRBV6-1,.,CASQTSIHEQYF,TGTGCCAGCCAGACTAGTATCCACGAGCAGTACTTC
TRBJ2-2,TRBV7-9,TRBD2,CASSSRPTSGRAGTGELFF,TGTGCCAGCAGCTCTCGTCCGACTAGCGGGAGGGCCGGGACCGGGGAGCTGTTTTTT
TRBJ2-1,TRBV29-1,TRBD1,CSARPGTAYNEQFF,TGCAGCGCCCGACCCGGGACAGCTTACAATGAGCAGTTCTTC
TRBJ2-5,TRBV11-2,.,CASSLDWGLDVFEETQYF,TGTGCCAGCAGCTTAGACTGGGGACTGGACGTCTTTGAAGAGACCCAGTACTTC
TRBJ2-5,TRBV28,TRBD2,CASSPRLAGGRETQYF,TGTGCCAGCAGTCCCCGACTAGCGGGAGGACGGGAGACCCAGTACTTC
TRBJ2-2,TRBV6-4,.,CASRTDSYTGELFF,TGTGCCAGCAGAACCGACAGTTACACCGGGGAGCTGTTTTTT
TRBJ1-1,TRBV29-1,.,CSVEHHGRNTEAFF,TGCAGCGTGGAGCACCACGGGAGAAACACTGAAGCTTTCTTT
TRBJ2-7,TRBV7-2,TRBD2,CASSHGRGLAGPRYEQYF,TGTGCCAGCAGCCACGGGAGGGGTCTAGCGGGACCGCGCTACGAGCAGTACTTC
TRBJ2-3,TRBV5-4,TRBD2,CASSFAGGPSDTQYF,TGTGCCAGCAGCTTTGCGGGAGGGCCGTCTGATACGCAGTATTTT
TRBJ1-2,TRBV14,.,CASSQAGVGGYGYTF,TGTGCCAGCAGCCAAGCAGGGGTTGGTGGCTATGGCTACACCTTC
TRBJ2-1,TRBV27,TRBD2,CASSLSVAGNEQFF,TGTGCCAGCAGTTTATCGGTAGCGGGCAATGAGCAGTTCTTC